A single sample is the source of the 27 T cell receptor beta chains below, sequenced in a study of siplizumab effects on memory and regulatory T cells. Generated by immunoSEQ multiplex PCR, the TCRdb table keeps only in-frame clones and is missing some. The top ten clones hold 5% of a sample with 65,000 to 85,000 clones, roughly 93% of them seen once. The specimen sequenced was CD8+ T cells sorted from blood. The source of these receptors is a human donor in good health.

CDR3 in DNA: TGTGCCAGCAGCTTGTCTAGCATGCTCCCGTTCTTC. This encodes CASSLSSMLPFF. The V and J genes are TRBV7-8 and TRBJ2-1; TRBD2 might be the D (5 bases). The germline V gene encodes CDR1 SGHVS and CDR2 FQNEAQ. The CDR3 length is 12 residues. V lost 3 bases, J lost 15 bases, and 15 bases lay in between.

With respect to this clone: Other DNA sequences of this sample code for an identical CDR3. This sequence joins TRBV27 and TRBJ2-7; 7 positions match TRBD1. The germline gives CDR1 MNHEY, CDR2 SMNVEV (reference sequence). V was clipped by 2 bases and J by 3 bases; unmatched bases: 1. This CDR3 is 13 amino acids long. This CDR3 reads CASSLGTDYEQYF. CDR3 sequence (DNA): TGTGCCAGCAGTTTAGGGACAGACTACGAGCAGTACTTC.

The V and J genes are TRBV9 and TRBJ2-5, with 9 nucleotides matching TRBD2. The CDR3 is 15 residues long. Trimming removed 5 bases from V and 5 bases from J; junction bases left unmatched: 10. Germline values: CDR1 SGDLS, CDR2 YYNGEE. The CDR3 protein is CASRPGLALGETQYF. CDR3 sequence (DNA): TGTGCCAGCAGGCCCGGACTAGCGCTTGGTGAGACCCAGTACTTC.

This clone was seen a single time. This chain links TRBV7-9 with TRBJ2-5, with a weak D call TRBD2 (5 bases). The CDR3 sequence is 14 residues long. The V gene's germline CDR1 is SEHNR and CDR2 FQNEAQ (reference sequence). Between the trimmed V and J ends, which lost 1 base and 5 bases, there was a span of 11 bases. CDR3 region: CASSLDITSETQYF. Written as DNA, the CDR3 is TGTGCCAGCAGCTTAGATATCACTAGTGAGACCCAGTACTTC.

V is TRBV4-3 and J is TRBJ1-3; D is ambiguous. Trimming pared 0 bases from V and 0 bases from J, leaving 6 bases between. CDR1 and CDR2 (germline): LGHNA, YSLEER. CDR3 size: 15 residues. In DNA form, the CDR3 reads TGCGCCAGCAGCCAAGATCTCTCCTCTGGAAACACCATATATTTT. It yields the protein CASSQDLSSGNTIYF.

This clone appeared a single time. This chain connects TRBV7-2 to TRBJ2-7; 8 positions match TRBD2. With 7 bases clipped from V and 1 base from J, the junction kept 15 bases outside the gene matches. The length of the CDR3 is 17 residues. Germline loops: CDR1 SGHTA, CDR2 FQGNSA. The CDR3 loop reads CASTPGGGVYGSYEQYF. In DNA, the CDR3 is TGTGCCAGCACCCCGGGGGGGGGCGTTTACGGTTCCTACGAGCAGTACTTC.

The V gene is TRBV9, the J gene TRBJ2-5; D is perhaps TRBD2 (6 bases). The closer fit of TRBJ2-7 to the DNA end suggests the J call may be wrong. This CDR3 has 15 amino acids. Germline loops: CDR1 SGDLS, CDR2 YYNGEE. The CDR3 bases are TGTGCCAGCAGCGTTACTGGCGGGGCCACCTACGAGCAGTACTTC. Protein product: CASSVTGGATYEQYF.

The chain links TRBV13 to TRBJ1-1; D may be TRBD1 (5 bases). This CDR3 spans 14 amino acids. Trimming removed 4 bases from V and 4 bases from J, with 13 bases in between. Germline CDR1 PRHDT, CDR2 FYEKMQ (reference sequence). In DNA form, the CDR3 reads TGTGCCAGCAGCTCGGCCCTTAGGGGCACTGAAGCTTTCTTT. Translated: CASSSALRGTEAFF.

V usage is TRBV4-1 and J usage is TRBJ2-2; 10 bases match TRBD2. The length of the CDR3 is 15 residues. Trimming took 7 bases from V and 6 from J; bases not matched to a gene: 8. The germline CDR1 and CDR2 sequences are MGHRA and YSYEKL. DNA for the CDR3: TGCGCCAGCACCTTAGCGGGGGGCCCTTCCGGGGAGCTGTTTTTT. It is translated as CASTLAGGPSGELFF.

The chain links TRBV2 to TRBJ1-5; D unclear. CDR1 and CDR2 (germline): SNHLY, FYNNEI. This CDR3 is built from 17 residues. V lost 4 bases and J lost 5, with 21 bases in between. Here the CDR3 reads CASSVRTLSGADQPQHF. In DNA form, the CDR3 reads TGTGCCAGCAGTGTTCGGACCTTAAGTGGCGCCGATCAGCCCCAGCATTTT. The variable domain in full, completed from reference TRBV2 and TRBJ1-5, reads EPEVTQTPSHQVTQMGQEVILRCVPISNHLYFYWYRQILGQKVEFLVSFYNNEISEKSEIFDDQFSVERPDGSNFTLKIRSTKLEDSAMYFCASSVRTLSGADQPQHFGDGTRLSIL.

V and J are TRBV5-1 and TRBJ1-2; D may be TRBD1 (6 bases). The CDR3 is 11 amino acids. V was shortened by 5 bases and J by 8 bases, with 10 bases between the two germline ends. In germline, CDR1 is SGHRS, CDR2 YFSETQ. CDR3 residues: CASSTGLGYTF. The CDR3 region has the DNA TGCGCCAGCAGTACAGGGTTAGGCTACACCTTC.

This clone was detected only a few times. Here the CDR3 DNA reads TGTGCCAGCAGTGATATACCCGGGACAGGGGGGGAAAAACTGTTTTTT. It yields the protein CASSDIPGTGGEKLFF. This rearrangement joins TRBV6-1 to TRBJ1-4, with TRBD1 matching over 11 bases. Germline V gene sequence: CDR1 MNHNS, CDR2 SASEGT. J lost 8 bases, V lost 3 bases, and 8 bases had no gene match. CDR3 length: 16 residues.

The V gene is TRBV11-2, the J gene TRBJ2-1, with 7 nucleotides matching TRBD2. Trimming at V came to 1 base and at J to 5 bases, leaving 8 bases not matched to a gene. The V gene's germline CDR1 is SGHAT and CDR2 FQNNGV. This CDR3 comprises 16 residues. The CDR3 DNA sequence: TGTGCCAGCAGCTTAGTGGTAGGGGAGGGGAACAATGAGCAGTTCTTC. The encoded protein is CASSLVVGEGNNEQFF.

The chain links TRBV6-1 to TRBJ2-7; TRBD1 agrees at 7 bases. With 5 bases clipped from V and 7 bases from J, the junction kept 8 bases outside the gene matches. The CDR3 has 13 amino acids. Looked up from germline, CDR1 is MNHNS and CDR2 is SASEGT. In DNA form, the CDR3 reads TGTGCCAGCAGTTTGGGGACAGTGGGGGAGCAGTACTTC. Its translation is CASSLGTVGEQYF.

The V call is TRBV11-2, the J call TRBJ1-1, with 7 positions matching TRBD1. This CDR3 comprises 14 residues. Germline V gives CDR1 SGHAT, CDR2 FQNNGV. V lost 2 bases to trimming and J lost 5 bases; unmatched junction nucleotides: 5. The CDR3 spells CASSLLTGWTEAFF. The CDR3 DNA sequence: TGTGCCAGCAGCTTACTGACAGGGTGGACTGAAGCTTTCTTT.

This sequence joins TRBV7-3 and TRBJ2-1, with a possible D match to TRBD1 (6 bases). This CDR3 contains 15 residues. Germline assignment: CDR1 SGHTA and CDR2 FQGTGA. V lost 2 bases, J lost 4 bases, and 12 bases lay in between. CDR3 coding DNA: TGTGCCAGCAGCTTAGATACAGGGCAGTACAATGAGCAGTTCTTC. It translates to CASSLDTGQYNEQFF.

The rearrangement uses TRBV5-6 and TRBJ1-2; D is undetermined. The CDR3 is made up of 15 amino acids. Germline CDR1 reads SGHDT; CDR2 reads YYEEEE. The ends were cut back, 0 bases at V and 0 bases at J, with 9 bases in the middle. This CDR3 reads CASSLGSPTNYGYTF. CDR3 in DNA: TGTGCCAGCAGCTTGGGGTCCCCGACTAACTATGGCTACACCTTC.

This chain joins TRBV27 and TRBJ2-7, with a possible D match to TRBD1 (6 bases). The germline CDR1 and CDR2 sequences are MNHEY and SMNVEV (reference sequence). CDR3 length equals 13 residues. Trimming left V 4 bases short and J 2 bases short, with 9 bases between. CDR3 DNA: TGTGCCAGCAGTTCCAGGACAGCCTACGAGCAGTACTTC. Translation gives CASSSRTAYEQYF.

The chain recombines TRBV27 with TRBJ1-3; a weak D match, TRBD1 (6 bases). Trimming removed 10 bases at V and 3 bases at J, with 16 bases between. Germline V gene sequence: CDR1 MNHEY, CDR2 SMNVEV (reference sequence). This CDR3 contains 14 residues. The CDR3 bases are TGTGCCACCAAAGGGGGTCTCGATGGAAACACCATATATTTT. Its protein product is CATKGGLDGNTIYF.

The chain recombines TRBV10-2 with TRBJ2-7; 7 bases align to TRBD1. Germline CDR1 is WSHSY and CDR2 is SAAADI. This CDR3 has 13 amino acids. V was clipped by 6 bases and J by 3 bases; unmatched bases: 5. Here the CDR3 reads CASRRDSFYEQYF. CDR3 DNA: TGCGCCAGCAGAAGGGACAGCTTCTACGAGCAGTACTTC.

The V and J genes are TRBV5-4 and TRBJ2-3; D is unresolved. Looked up from germline, CDR1 is SGHNT and CDR2 is YYREEE (reference sequence). V dropped 4 bases and J dropped 4 bases, with 13 bases sitting between them. This CDR3 region has 14 residues. The CDR3 loop is CASSLWTQPDTQYF. The CDR3 DNA is TGTGCCAGCAGCCTTTGGACCCAACCAGATACGCAGTATTTT.

This clone was detected only once. This chain uses TRBV27 with TRBJ1-5; the D is unclear. Trimming took off 2 bases at V and 3 bases at J, with 5 bases between the two ends. CDR3 length: 13 amino acids. Germline CDR1 and CDR2: MNHEY and SMNVEV (reference sequence). The CDR3 sequence: CASSLGFNQPQHF. CDR3 nucleotide sequence: TGTGCCAGCAGTTTAGGATTCAATCAGCCCCAGCATTTT.

The chain uses TRBV27 and TRBJ2-7; 7 positions agree with TRBD1. V lost 4 bases to trimming and J lost 3 bases; unmatched junction nucleotides: 6. The germline V gene encodes CDR1 MNHEY and CDR2 SMNVEV (reference sequence). The CDR3 sequence is 14 residues long. The CDR3 spells CASSSGTASYEQYF. CDR3 nucleotide sequence: TGTGCCAGCAGTTCCGGGACAGCCAGCTACGAGCAGTACTTC.

The rearrangement joins TRBV27 to TRBJ2-6, with unresolved D. The V and J ends lost 6 bases and 4 bases respectively, with 10 bases between them. The germline CDR1 and CDR2 sequences are MNHEY and SMNVEV (reference sequence). This CDR3 is 14 amino acids long. CDR3 in amino acids: CASSPGLGANVLTF. In DNA, the CDR3 is TGTGCCAGCAGCCCTGGTTTAGGGGCCAACGTCCTGACTTTC.

The V call is TRBV6-5, the J call TRBJ1-3; D not resolved. Trimming removed 6 bases at V and 4 bases at J, with 13 bases between. Germline V lookup: CDR1 MNHEY, CDR2 SVGAGI. There are 14 residues in the CDR3. The DNA of the CDR3 is TGTGCCAGCAGCTTGGACCTGGGAGGAAACACCATATATTTT. This translates into CASSLDLGGNTIYF.

The chain has TRBV9 and TRBJ2-2, with D tentatively TRBD1 or TRBD2 (6 bases each). Trimming left V 4 bases short and J 7 bases short, with 14 bases between. Germline CDR1 SGDLS, CDR2 YYNGEE. The CDR3 totals 14 residues. The CDR3 bases are TGTGCCAGCAGCCCCTGGGGGGCGGACGGGGAGCTGTTTTTT. As protein: CASSPWGADGELFF. Filled out from reference TRBV9 and TRBJ2-2, the complete variable domain reads DSGVTQTPKHLITATGQRVTLRCSPRSGDLSVYWYQQSLDQGLQFLIQYYNGEERAKGNILERFSAQQFPDLHSELNLSSLELGDSALYFCASSPWGADGELFFGEGSRLTVL.

A single count supports this clone. The genes are TRBV21-1 and TRBJ2-4; no check of the table's D call, TRBD2, against the DNA was made. TRBV21-1 is deemed a pseudogene. CDR3 size: 17 residues. CDR3 DNA sequence: TGTGCCAGCAGCAAAAGAGGGCGGATCCTAGCCAAAAACATTCAGTACTTC. This encodes CASSKRGRILAKNIQYF.